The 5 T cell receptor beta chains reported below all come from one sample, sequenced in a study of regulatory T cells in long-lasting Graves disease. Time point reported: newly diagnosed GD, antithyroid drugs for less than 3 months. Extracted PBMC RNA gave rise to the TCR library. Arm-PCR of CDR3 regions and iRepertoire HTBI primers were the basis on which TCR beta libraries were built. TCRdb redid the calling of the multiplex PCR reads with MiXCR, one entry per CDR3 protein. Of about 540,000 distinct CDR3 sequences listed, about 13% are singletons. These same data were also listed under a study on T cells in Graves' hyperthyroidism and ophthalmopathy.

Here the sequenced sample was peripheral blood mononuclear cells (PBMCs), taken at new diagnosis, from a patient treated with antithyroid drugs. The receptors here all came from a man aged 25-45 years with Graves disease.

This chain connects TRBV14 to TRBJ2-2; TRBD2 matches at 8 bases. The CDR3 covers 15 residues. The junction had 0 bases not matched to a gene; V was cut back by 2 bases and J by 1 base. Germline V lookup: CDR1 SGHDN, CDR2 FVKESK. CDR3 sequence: CASSQTSGNTGELFF. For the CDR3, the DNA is TGTGCCAGCAGCCAAACTAGCGGGAACACCGGGGAGCTGTTTTTT. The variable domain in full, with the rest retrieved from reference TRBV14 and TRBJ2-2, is EAGVTQFPSHSVIEKGQTVTLRCDPISGHDNLYWYRRVMGKEIKFLLHFVKESKQDESGMPNNRFLAERTGGTYSTLKVQPAELEDSGVYFCASSQTSGNTGELFFGEGSRLTVL.

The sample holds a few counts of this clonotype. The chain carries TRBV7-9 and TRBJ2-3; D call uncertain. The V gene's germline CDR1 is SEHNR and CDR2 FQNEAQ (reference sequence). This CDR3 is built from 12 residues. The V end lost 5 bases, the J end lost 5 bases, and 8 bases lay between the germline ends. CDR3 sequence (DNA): TGTGCCAGCAGCCGATTTGGAGATACGCAGTATTTT. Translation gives CASSRFGDTQYF. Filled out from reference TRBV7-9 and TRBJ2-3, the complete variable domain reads DTGVSQNPRHKITKRGQNVTFRCDPISEHNRLYWYRQTLGQGPEFLTYFQNEAQLEKSRLLSDRFSAERPKGSFSTLEIQRTEQGDSAMYLCASSRFGDTQYFGPGTRLTVL.

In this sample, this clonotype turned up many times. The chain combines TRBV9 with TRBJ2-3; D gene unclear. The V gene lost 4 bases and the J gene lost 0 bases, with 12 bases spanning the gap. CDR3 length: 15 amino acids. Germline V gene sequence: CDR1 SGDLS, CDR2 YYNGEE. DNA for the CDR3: TGTGCCAGCAGCTCCTCGGACGCCAGCACAGATACGCAGTATTTT. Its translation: CASSSSDASTDTQYF.

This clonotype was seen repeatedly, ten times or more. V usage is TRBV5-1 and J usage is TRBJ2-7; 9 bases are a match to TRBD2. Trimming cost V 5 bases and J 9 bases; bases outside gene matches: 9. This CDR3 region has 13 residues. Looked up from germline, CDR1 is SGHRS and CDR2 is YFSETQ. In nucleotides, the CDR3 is TGCGCCAGCAGAACCGGGACTAGCAGGGCGCAGTACTTC. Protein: CASRTGTSRAQYF.

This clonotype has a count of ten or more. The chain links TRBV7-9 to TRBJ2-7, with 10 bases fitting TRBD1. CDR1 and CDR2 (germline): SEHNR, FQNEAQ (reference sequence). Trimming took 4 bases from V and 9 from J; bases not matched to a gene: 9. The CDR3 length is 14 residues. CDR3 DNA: TGTGCCAGCAGCTCCGGGACAGGGGCCGCTAGGCAGTACTTC. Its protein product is CASSSGTGAARQYF.